The text below deals with one T cell receptor beta chain. Its antigen is undetermined. All donors participated as healthy donors of bone marrow. These data belong to a study of cytomegalovirus exposure and HLA in healthy donors. Study-wide results and caveats: Later analysis reportedly placed an Asian-associated ancestry cluster below the roughly 700-donor mean in N-insertions.

Germline CDR1 is MRHNA and CDR2 is SNTAGT. The CDR3 loop spans 11 amino acids. Trimming left V 8 bases short and J 6 bases short, with 9 bases between. Use of 60 Vbeta and 13 Jbeta primers characterized the PCR. This table comes from immunoSEQ multiplex PCR, and its TCRdb copy is limited to in-frame clones, with some not included. The sample shows some 170,000 clones, around 80% of them seen only once. This TCR came from a woman aged 55-70 years in good health and CMV-seropositive. The J gene is TRBJ2-3, the V gene TRBV6-4; D may be TRBD1 (6 bases). Sequencing was done on a sample of PBMCs. CDR3 protein: CASRQGDTQYF. The CDR3 DNA reads as TGTGCCAGCCGCCAGGGGGATACGCAGTATTTT.